This TCR beta chain was retrieved from a study of T cell responses to AZD1222 COVID-19 vaccine. The CDR3 spans 18 residues. J was trimmed by 1 base and V by 3 bases; bases with no gene match: 9. The germline CDR1 and CDR2 sequences are LNHDA and SQIVND (reference sequence). TCRdb keeps only in-frame clones here, not all; method: immunoSEQ multiplex PCR. This table holds 150,000 or so clones, more than 70% found once. The sample here was peripheral blood, taken on day 0 of AZD1222 vaccination. This clonotype was obtained from an adult in good health. V and J are TRBV19 and TRBJ1-1; the match to TRBD1 covers 12 bases. The CDR3 protein is CASSIRPGQGASNTEAFF. The CDR3 DNA is TGTGCCAGTAGTATCCGACCGGGACAGGGGGCATCGAACACTGAAGCTTTCTTT.